The 6 T cell receptor beta chains reported below all come from one sample, sequenced in a study of blood T cell repertoires in COVID-19. Libraries were prepared by immunoSEQ multiplex PCR; TCRdb keeps only in-frame clonotypes and omits some of them. The sample shows 300,000 to 350,000 clones, approximately 84% of them seen only once. The specimen was PBMCs or T cells enriched from blood (not recorded which). These receptors all come from a woman between 25 and 40 years old who had recovered from COVID-19.

This clone was observed a single time. The rearrangement uses TRBV3-1 (or the pseudogene TRBV3-2) and TRBJ2-3; 7 bases map to TRBD1. This CDR3 is built from 14 residues. J gave up 3 bases and V 3 bases, and 3 bases lay outside the gene matches. Germline V CDR1 and CDR2: LGHDT, YNNKEL (reference sequence). This CDR3 reads CASSQTGLTDTQYF. CDR3 coding DNA: TGTGCCAGCAGCCAGACAGGGTTGACAGATACGCAGTATTTT.

The chain has TRBV19 and TRBJ1-6, with TRBD1 matching over 8 bases. Germline V lookup: CDR1 LNHDA, CDR2 SQIVND (reference sequence). Trimming took 4 bases from V and 5 from J; bases not matched to a gene: 1. This CDR3 region has 14 residues. CDR3 in amino acids: CASSTGQDNSPLHF. CDR3 sequence (DNA): TGTGCCAGTAGTACGGGACAGGATAATTCACCCCTCCACTTT. The full variable domain, completed using reference TRBV19 and TRBJ1-6, is DGGITQSPKYLFRKEGQNVTLSCEQNLNHDAMYWYRQDPGQGLRLIYYSQIVNDFQKGDIAEGYSVSREKKESFPLTVTSAQKNPTAFYLCASSTGQDNSPLHFGNGTRLTVT.

V gene TRBV3-1 (or the pseudogene TRBV3-2) combines with J gene TRBJ2-1; D is perhaps TRBD2 (6 bases). Trimming cost V 4 bases and J 3 bases, with 16 bases left between them. Looked up from germline, CDR1 is LGHDT and CDR2 is YNNKEL (reference sequence). The CDR3 length is 16 residues. In DNA form, the CDR3 reads TGTGCCAGCAGCCCTCAGCGGGCGAACCACTACAATGAGCAGTTCTTC. Translating it yields CASSPQRANHYNEQFF.

The CDR3 is CASSWGRATNEKLFF. The CDR3 coding sequence is TGTGCCAGCAGTTGGGGCAGGGCGACTAATGAAAAACTGTTTTTT. The chain links TRBV28 to TRBJ1-4, with a weak D call TRBD1 (5 bases). V lost 4 bases, J lost 2 bases, and 11 bases lay in between. Germline CDR1 reads MDHEN; CDR2 reads SYDVKM. This CDR3 is 15 amino acids long.

The chain links TRBV6-5 to TRBJ2-7; D might be TRBD1 (6 bases). The V gene lost 8 bases and the J gene lost 8 bases, with 19 bases spanning the gap. Germline-derived CDR1 and CDR2 are MNHEY and SVGAGI. The CDR3 length is 13 residues. The CDR3 spells CASAPRGRRQQYF. The CDR3 nucleotides are TGTGCCAGCGCGCCCAGGGGTCGTCGACAGCAGTACTTC.

This chain connects TRBV4-1 to TRBJ1-1, with D uncertain. The CDR3 sequence is 12 residues long. Germline CDR1 is MGHRA and CDR2 is YSYEKL. V shed 0 bases and J shed 3 bases, with 2 bases lying between them. The CDR3 here is CASSQDDTEAFF. DNA of the CDR3: TGCGCCAGCAGCCAAGACGACACTGAAGCTTTCTTT.